There are a few counts of the clone carrying this T cell receptor beta chain. Its antigen is as yet unknown. This specimen comes from a study of regulatory T cells in long-lasting Graves disease. Study context: New Graves' disease cases had less than 3 months of antithyroid drugs.

In building TCR beta libraries, iRepertoire HTBI primers were used together with Arm-PCR of CDR3 regions. TCRdb fed the multiplex PCR reads into MiXCR, producing one record per CDR3 protein. The sample yields approximately 300,000 distinct CDR3 sequences, more than 15% seen once. Noted time point: newly diagnosed GD, antithyroid drugs for less than 3 months. RNA isolated from PBMCs was used to make the TCR library. EDTA tubes were used for drawing approximately 8.4 milliliters of peripheral blood. General observations from the study: Persistent Graves' patients showed reduced TCR diversity versus newly diagnosed patients. Thyroid tissue went unstudied; only peripheral blood was examined.

Trimming at V came to 2 bases and at J to 0 bases, leaving 6 bases not matched to a gene. This CDR3 comprises 17 residues. CDR1 MGHRA and CDR2 YSYEKL come from the germline V gene. The sequence derives from a female donor with Graves disease. The sample was peripheral blood mononuclear cells (PBMCs), taken at new diagnosis, from a patient treated with antithyroid drugs. The rearrangement joins TRBV4-1 to TRBJ2-4; 8 bases match TRBD2. The chain's CDR3 is CASSQTSGLVAKNIQYF. CDR3 bases: TGCGCCAGCAGCCAAACTAGCGGACTTGTAGCCAAAAACATTCAGTACTTC.